The 19 T cell receptor beta chains reported below all come from one sample, sequenced in a study of blood T cell repertoires in COVID-19. Here immunoSEQ multiplex PCR was the method, and the copy in TCRdb shows in-frame clones only, minus some. The table has approximately 180,000 clones, over 75% seen once. The specimen was peripheral blood. Every receptor here comes from a man aged 45-60 years with acute or convalescent COVID-19.

This chain connects TRBV5-1 to TRBJ2-3; 8 bases fit TRBD2. CDR3 length: 17 amino acids. Per the germline V gene, CDR1 is SGHRS and CDR2 is YFSETQ. Trimming cost V 0 bases and J 4 bases; bases outside gene matches: 10. DNA of the CDR3: TGCGCCAGCAGCTTGGAACCGCCGGGACTAGTGGCAGATACGCAGTATTTT. Encoded protein: CASSLEPPGLVADTQYF.

The chain couples TRBV9 to TRBJ2-7; D gene unclear. The V end was cut by 0 bases, the J end by 6 bases, with 7 bases between. This CDR3 has 12 amino acids. Germline V CDR1 and CDR2: SGDLS, YYNGEE. The CDR3 spells CASSVEESEQYF. DNA of the CDR3: TGTGCCAGCAGCGTAGAAGAGTCCGAGCAGTACTTC.

J is TRBJ1-1 and V is TRBV9; unclear D gene. CDR3 length equals 14 residues. Germline V CDR1 and CDR2: SGDLS, YYNGEE. The V gene lost 3 bases and the J gene lost 4 bases, with 13 bases spanning the gap. The CDR3 region is CASSENLAGTEAFF. The CDR3 nucleotides are TGTGCCAGCAGCGAGAATTTAGCGGGCACTGAAGCTTTCTTT.

The V and J genes are TRBV2 and TRBJ2-3, with D possibly matching TRBD2 (6 bases). This CDR3 is built from 15 residues. V gave up 1 base and J gave up 3 bases, with 11 bases separating them. CDR1 and CDR2 from the germline V gene are SNHLY and FYNNEI. The CDR3 reads CASSEGGGGTDTQYF. The CDR3 DNA reads TGTGCCAGCAGTGAAGGCGGAGGAGGGACAGATACGCAGTATTTT.

The genes are TRBV5-5 and TRBJ2-3; weak D call: TRBD1 (5 bases). Germline V lookup: CDR1 SGHKS, CDR2 YYEKEE (reference sequence). The CDR3 is made up of 14 amino acids. Trimming pared 0 bases from V and 2 bases from J, leaving 7 bases between. CDR3 nucleotides: TGTGCCAGCAGCTTGGACAGGTCCACAGATACGCAGTATTTT. It translates to CASSLDRSTDTQYF. Based on the CDR3 plus reference TRBV5-5 and TRBJ2-3, the full variable domain is DAGVTQSPTHLIKTRGQQVTLRCSPISGHKSVSWYQQVLGQGPQFIFQYYEKEERGRGNFPDRFSARQFPNYSSELNVNALLLGDSALYLCASSLDRSTDTQYFGPGTRLTVL.

The rearrangement joins TRBV19 to TRBJ1-1, with a weak D call TRBD1 (6 bases). Germline V lookup: CDR1 LNHDA, CDR2 SQIVND (reference sequence). There are 15 residues in the CDR3. The germline V and J ends were trimmed by 4 bases and 4 bases, with 16 bases remaining between them. The DNA of the CDR3 is TGTGCCAGTAGTACCCTGGGGGGGGCCGGCACTGAAGCTTTCTTT. Residues: CASSTLGGAGTEAFF.

The genes are TRBV5-5 and TRBJ1-2; D is unresolved. V lost 2 bases and J 4 bases, leaving 9 bases between the germline ends. The germline CDR1 and CDR2 sequences are SGHKS and YYEKEE (reference sequence). The CDR3 loop spans 13 amino acids. In DNA form, the CDR3 reads TGTGCCAGCAGCTTTGGAGACGGCTATGGCTACACCTTC. Its translation is CASSFGDGYGYTF.

The chain joins TRBV10-3 to TRBJ1-2; TRBD1 matches at 8 bases. Per the germline V gene, CDR1 is ENHRY and CDR2 is SYGVKD. The CDR3 runs 13 residues. J lost 7 bases, V lost 2 bases, and 3 bases had no gene match. The CDR3 DNA reads TGTGCCATCAGTGAGGACAGGGGAGGTGGCTACACCTTC. Encoded protein: CAISEDRGGGYTF.

This clone was seen once. The V call is TRBV30, the J call TRBJ2-7; no definite D call. The V end lost 3 bases, the J end lost 6 bases, and 15 bases lay between the germline ends. Germline assignment: CDR1 GTSNPN and CDR2 SVGIG (reference sequence). The CDR3 runs to 13 residues. The CDR3 loop is CAWSPGPQAEQYF. CDR3 nucleotide sequence: TGTGCCTGGAGCCCCGGCCCCCAGGCCGAGCAGTACTTC.

The genes are TRBV5-4 and TRBJ1-1; tentative D call: TRBD1 (6 bases). Trimming shortened V by 4 bases and J by 4 bases, and 17 bases separated the two germline ends. The CDR3 extends over 15 amino acids. CDR1 and CDR2 from the germline V gene are SGHNT and YYREEE (reference sequence). The chain's CDR3 is CASSRRGAEGTEAFF. In DNA form, the CDR3 reads TGTGCCAGCAGCCGGCGGGGGGCAGAAGGCACTGAAGCTTTCTTT.

The CDR3 coding sequence is TGTGCCATCAGGGGATCCGGGACAAAGAACACCGGGGAGCTGTTTTTT. Translation gives CAIRGSGTKNTGELFF. The chain links TRBV10-3 to TRBJ2-2; maybe TRBD1 (6 bases). The CDR3 is made up of 16 amino acids. From germline, CDR1 is ENHRY and CDR2 SYGVKD. With 6 bases removed from V and 1 base from J, the gap between germline ends came to 15 bases.

The rearrangement joins TRBV6-2 or TRBV6-3 to TRBJ1-6; D call uncertain. V dropped 2 bases and J dropped 6 bases, with 8 bases sitting between them. The CDR3 has 14 residues. Germline CDR1 MNHEY, CDR2 SVGEGT. CDR3 sequence reads: CASSYGSGNSPLHF. DNA of the CDR3: TGTGCCAGCAGTTACGGATCGGGTAATTCACCCCTCCACTTT.

This chain uses TRBV24-1 with TRBJ2-3, with a tentative D call TRBD1 (6 bases). The length of the CDR3 is 16 residues. Germline assignment: CDR1 KGHDR and CDR2 SFDVKD. Trimming pared 2 bases from V and 6 bases from J, leaving 17 bases between. The CDR3 here is CATSDWGQGNFDTQYF. The CDR3 region has the DNA TGTGCCACCAGTGATTGGGGGCAGGGAAACTTTGATACGCAGTATTTT.

The V and J genes are TRBV6-5 and TRBJ2-5; perhaps TRBD2 as D (6 bases). The CDR3 consists of 14 residues. Germline CDR1 and CDR2: MNHEY and SVGAGI. Trimming left V 8 bases short and J 4 bases short, with 17 bases between. The CDR3 coding sequence is TGTGCCAGCGAGCCTGCGGGGCCTACAGAGACCCAGTACTTC. It translates to CASEPAGPTETQYF.

The chain employs TRBV4-2 and TRBJ2-7; 12 nucleotides agree with TRBD1. The CDR3 runs to 14 residues. Germline trimming cut 8 bases from V and 4 bases from J; bases unmatched to any gene: 6. Germline CDR1 reads LGHNA; CDR2 reads YNFKEQ. As DNA, the CDR3 is TGTGCCAGCGGGGGGGGACAGGGGGCATACGAGCAGTACTTC. Protein sequence: CASGGGQGAYEQYF.

The V and J genes are TRBV28 and TRBJ1-2; D is perhaps TRBD1 (5 bases). Germline V gene sequence: CDR1 MDHEN, CDR2 SYDVKM. V gave up 1 base and J gave up 6 bases, with 27 bases separating them. This CDR3 spans 19 amino acids. The CDR3 is CASSLSKKGTIKNRDGYTF. CDR3 DNA sequence: TGTGCCAGCAGTTTATCCAAAAAAGGGACTATAAAGAACCGCGATGGCTACACCTTC.

The V gene is TRBV18, the J gene TRBJ2-2; D remains ambiguous. Germline V gene lookup returns CDR1 KGHSH and CDR2 LQKENI. Trimming removed 0 bases from V and 6 bases from J, with 8 bases in between. The CDR3 has 14 residues. The CDR3 loop is CASSPPANAGELFF. DNA for the CDR3: TGTGCCAGCTCACCACCAGCCAACGCCGGGGAGCTGTTTTTT.

The chain recombines TRBV10-3 with TRBJ1-4; D is ambiguous. Germline V gene data show CDR1 as ENHRY and CDR2 as SYGVKD. The CDR3 totals 14 residues. V lost 0 bases, J lost 5 bases, and 7 bases lay in between. CDR3 nucleotide sequence: TGTGCCATCAGTGAGTCGCTGGAGAATGAAAAACTGTTTTTT. Its protein is CAISESLENEKLFF.

The J gene is TRBJ1-6, the V gene TRBV6-5; no reliable D call. With 5 bases removed from V and 3 bases from J, the gap between germline ends came to 5 bases. This CDR3 has 13 residues. CDR1 and CDR2 (germline): MNHEY, SVGAGI. Here the CDR3 reads CASSPHYNSPLHF. The CDR3 DNA reads as TGTGCCAGCAGTCCCCACTATAATTCACCCCTCCACTTT.